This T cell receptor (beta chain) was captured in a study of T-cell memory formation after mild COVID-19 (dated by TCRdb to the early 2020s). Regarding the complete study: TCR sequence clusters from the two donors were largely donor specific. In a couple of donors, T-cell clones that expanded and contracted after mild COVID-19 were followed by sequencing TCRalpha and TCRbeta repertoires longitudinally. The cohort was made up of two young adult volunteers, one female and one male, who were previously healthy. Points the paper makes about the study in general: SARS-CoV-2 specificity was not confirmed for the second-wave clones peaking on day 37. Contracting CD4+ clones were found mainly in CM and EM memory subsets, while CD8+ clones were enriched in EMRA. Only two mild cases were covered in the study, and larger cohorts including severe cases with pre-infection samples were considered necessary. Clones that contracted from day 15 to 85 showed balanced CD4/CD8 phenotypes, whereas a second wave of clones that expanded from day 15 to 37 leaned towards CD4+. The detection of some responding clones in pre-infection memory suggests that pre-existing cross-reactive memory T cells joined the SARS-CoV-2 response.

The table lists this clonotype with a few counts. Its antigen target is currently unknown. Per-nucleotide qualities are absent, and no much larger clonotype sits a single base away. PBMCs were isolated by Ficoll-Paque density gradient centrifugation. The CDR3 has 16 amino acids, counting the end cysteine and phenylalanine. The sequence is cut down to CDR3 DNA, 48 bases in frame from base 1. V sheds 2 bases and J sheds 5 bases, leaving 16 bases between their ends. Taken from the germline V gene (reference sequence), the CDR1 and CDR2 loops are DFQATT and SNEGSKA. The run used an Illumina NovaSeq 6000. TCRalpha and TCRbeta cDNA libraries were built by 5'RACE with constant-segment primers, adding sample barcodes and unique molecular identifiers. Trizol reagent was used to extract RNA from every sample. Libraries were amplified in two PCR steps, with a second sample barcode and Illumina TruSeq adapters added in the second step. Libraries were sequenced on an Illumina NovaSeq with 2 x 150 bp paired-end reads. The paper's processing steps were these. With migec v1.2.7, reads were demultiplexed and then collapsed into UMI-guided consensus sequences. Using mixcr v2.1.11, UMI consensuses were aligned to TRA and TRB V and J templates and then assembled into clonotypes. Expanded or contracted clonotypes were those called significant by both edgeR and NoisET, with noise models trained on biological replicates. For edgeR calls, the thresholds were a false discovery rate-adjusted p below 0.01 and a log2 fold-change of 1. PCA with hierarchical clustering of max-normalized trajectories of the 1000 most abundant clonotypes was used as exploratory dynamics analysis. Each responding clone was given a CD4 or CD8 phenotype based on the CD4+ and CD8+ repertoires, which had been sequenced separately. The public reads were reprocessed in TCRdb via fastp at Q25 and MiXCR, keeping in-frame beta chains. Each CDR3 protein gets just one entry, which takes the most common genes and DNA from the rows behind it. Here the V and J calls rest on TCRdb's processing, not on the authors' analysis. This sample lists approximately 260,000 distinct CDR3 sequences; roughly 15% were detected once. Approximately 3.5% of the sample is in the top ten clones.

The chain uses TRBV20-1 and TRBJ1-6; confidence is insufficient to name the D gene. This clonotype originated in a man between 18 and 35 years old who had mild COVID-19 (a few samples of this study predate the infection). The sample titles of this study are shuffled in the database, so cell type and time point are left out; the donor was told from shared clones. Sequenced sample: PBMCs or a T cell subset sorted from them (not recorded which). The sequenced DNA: TGCAGTGCTAGACCCCTCGGGGTGAATAATAATTCACCCCTCCACTTT. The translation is CSARPLGVNNNSPLHF.